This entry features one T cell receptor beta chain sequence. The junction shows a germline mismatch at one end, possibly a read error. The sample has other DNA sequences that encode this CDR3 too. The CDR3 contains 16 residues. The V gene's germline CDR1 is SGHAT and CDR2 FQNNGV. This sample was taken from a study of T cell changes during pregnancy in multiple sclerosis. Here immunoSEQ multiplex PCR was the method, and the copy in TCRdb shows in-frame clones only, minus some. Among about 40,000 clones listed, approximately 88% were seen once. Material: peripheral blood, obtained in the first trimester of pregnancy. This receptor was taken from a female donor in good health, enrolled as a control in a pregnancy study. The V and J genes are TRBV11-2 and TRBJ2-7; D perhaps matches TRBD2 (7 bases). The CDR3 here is CASSYRAGARPYEQYF. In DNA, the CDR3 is TGTGCCAGCAGTTATAGGGCGGGGGCCCGCCCTTACGAGCAGTATTTC.